This T cell receptor beta chain stems from a study of shared clonotypes between healthy human individuals. As defined, naive CD8 cells were CD45RO-negative and positively selected for CCR7, with terminally differentiated effector memory CD45RA+ cells excluded. TCRdb's copy holds only in-frame clones and misses some; the assay was immunoSEQ multiplex PCR. The table includes around 600,000 clones, 90% to 95% detected once. V lost 5 bases to trimming and J lost 12 bases, with 11 bases between them. The CDR3 runs to 10 residues. CDR1 and CDR2 (germline): DFQATT, SNEGSKA (reference sequence). The sequenced sample was naive CD8+ T cells sorted from blood. The TCR originated in a woman younger than 45 in good health. The V gene is TRBV20-1, the J gene TRBJ2-1; unclear D gene. The CDR3: CSAFVGMQFF. The CDR3 bases are TGCAGTGCTTTCGTGGGGATGCAGTTCTTC.